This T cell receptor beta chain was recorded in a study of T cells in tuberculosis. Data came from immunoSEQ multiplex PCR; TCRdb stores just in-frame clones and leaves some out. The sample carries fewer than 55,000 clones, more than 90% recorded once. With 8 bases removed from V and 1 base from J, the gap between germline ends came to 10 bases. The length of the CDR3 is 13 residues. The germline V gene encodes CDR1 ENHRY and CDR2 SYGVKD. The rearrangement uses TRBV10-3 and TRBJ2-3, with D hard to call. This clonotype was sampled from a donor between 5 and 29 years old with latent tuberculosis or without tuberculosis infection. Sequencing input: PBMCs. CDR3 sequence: CAICAFGTDTQYF. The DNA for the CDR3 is TGTGCCATCTGTGCCTTCGGCACAGATACGCAGTATTTT.